The 10 T cell receptor beta chains in this list originate from one sample, sequenced in a study of cytomegalovirus exposure and HLA in healthy donors. The PCR was carried out with 60 Vbeta primers and 13 Jbeta primers. Only in-frame clones appear in the TCRdb table, and some are missing; sequencing was by immunoSEQ multiplex PCR. Of some 54,000 clones listed, approximately 80% are singletons. Sequencing input: PBMCs. The source of these receptors is a male donor in good health and CMV-seronegative.

The gene calls are TRBV6-5 and TRBJ2-1, with 7 bases lining up with TRBD2. The length of the CDR3 is 15 residues. V dropped 6 bases and J dropped 4; count of bases not matched to a gene: 9. In germline, CDR1 is MNHEY, CDR2 SVGAGI. The CDR3 region has the DNA TGTGCCAGCAGACGCAGTCTAGCGGCGTACAATGAGCAGTTCTTC. It specifies CASRRSLAAYNEQFF.

This clone was counted a few times. The CDR3 region is CASSARVSRETQYF. As DNA, the CDR3 is TGTGCCAGCAGCGCCCGTGTATCCAGGGAGACCCAGTACTTC. This chain links TRBV9 with TRBJ2-5; no clear D gene. The V and J ends lost 3 bases and 5 bases respectively, with 14 bases between them. Germline V CDR1 and CDR2: SGDLS, YYNGEE. CDR3 length equals 14 residues. Full variable domain (remainder filled in from reference TRBV9 and TRBJ2-5): DSGVTQTPKHLITATGQRVTLRCSPRSGDLSVYWYQQSLDQGLQFLIQYYNGEERAKGNILERFSAQQFPDLHSELNLSSLELGDSALYFCASSARVSRETQYFGPGTRLLVL.

The V call is TRBV7-2, the J call TRBJ1-1; 8 nucleotides match TRBD1. Germline V lookup: CDR1 SGHTA, CDR2 FQGNSA. J gave up 3 bases and V 2 bases, and 2 bases lay outside the gene matches. CDR3 length equals 14 residues. CDR3 nucleotide sequence: TGTGCCAGCAGCTTACGGGACAGGTACACTGAAGCTTTCTTT. It translates to CASSLRDRYTEAFF.

This chain links TRBV5-4 with TRBJ2-3, with 7 bases aligning to TRBD2. V was pared by 2 bases and J by 3 bases, with 0 bases of the junction left unmatched. The germline gives CDR1 SGHNT, CDR2 YYREEE (reference sequence). This CDR3 is 13 amino acids long. This CDR3 reads CASSFGGTDTQYF. CDR3 sequence (DNA): TGTGCCAGCAGCTTCGGGGGGACAGATACGCAGTATTTT.

The chain combines TRBV7-8 with TRBJ1-1; TRBD1 might be the D (5 bases). With 6 bases removed from V and 1 base from J, the gap between germline ends came to 12 bases. The CDR3 spans 14 residues. Germline CDR1 SGHVS, CDR2 FQNEAQ. CDR3 sequence reads: CASRSGGANTEAFF. CDR3 DNA: TGTGCCAGCAGAAGTGGCGGGGCGAACACTGAAGCTTTCTTT.

V usage is TRBV13 and J usage is TRBJ2-5; the match to TRBD2 covers 8 bases. V dropped 5 bases and J dropped 1; count of bases not matched to a gene: 12. CDR3 size: 17 residues. Germline loops: CDR1 PRHDT, CDR2 FYEKMQ (reference sequence). CDR3 nucleotides: TGTGCCAGCAGCCCACGCCTAAGCGGGGGCCTCCAAGAGACCCAGTACTTC. The encoded protein is CASSPRLSGGLQETQYF.

The sample holds one count of this clone. The V and J genes are TRBV2 and TRBJ2-3, with TRBD2 matching 8 bases. Unmatched junction bases numbered 4, after V lost 1 base and J lost 1 base. The length of the CDR3 is 16 residues. Germline CDR1 SNHLY, CDR2 FYNNEI. Written as DNA, the CDR3 is TGTGCCAGCAGTGAAGGACGGGGGGGAGGCACAGATACGCAGTATTTT. It encodes CASSEGRGGGTDTQYF.

The chain carries TRBV10-3 and TRBJ1-1, with D maybe TRBD1 (5 bases). V gave up 4 bases and J gave up 0 bases, with 21 bases separating them. Germline lookup yields CDR1 ENHRY and CDR2 SYGVKD. The CDR3 extends over 18 amino acids. The CDR3 bases are TGTGCCATCAGTGTTGGGGACTCCAGACAACGAATGAACACTGAAGCTTTCTTT. It yields the protein CAISVGDSRQRMNTEAFF.

The rearrangement joins TRBV6-6 to TRBJ2-7; 10 bases are shared with TRBD2. The V gene end was trimmed by 3 bases and the J gene end by 1 base; junction bases not matched to a gene: 3. This CDR3 spans 15 amino acids. Germline values: CDR1 MNHNY, CDR2 SVGAGI (reference sequence). CDR3 coding DNA: TGTGCCAGCAGTTATGAGCGGGGGGGATCCTACGAGCAGTACTTC. As protein: CASSYERGGSYEQYF.

This clone has a handful of counts. The chain employs TRBV2 and TRBJ2-7; 7 nucleotides line up with TRBD1. CDR1 and CDR2 (germline): SNHLY, FYNNEI. The CDR3 runs to 12 residues. The trim removed 4 bases at V and 3 bases at J, leaving 0 bases unmatched. CDR3 sequence: CASSGQGYEQYF. The DNA for the CDR3 is TGTGCCAGCAGTGGACAGGGCTACGAGCAGTACTTC.